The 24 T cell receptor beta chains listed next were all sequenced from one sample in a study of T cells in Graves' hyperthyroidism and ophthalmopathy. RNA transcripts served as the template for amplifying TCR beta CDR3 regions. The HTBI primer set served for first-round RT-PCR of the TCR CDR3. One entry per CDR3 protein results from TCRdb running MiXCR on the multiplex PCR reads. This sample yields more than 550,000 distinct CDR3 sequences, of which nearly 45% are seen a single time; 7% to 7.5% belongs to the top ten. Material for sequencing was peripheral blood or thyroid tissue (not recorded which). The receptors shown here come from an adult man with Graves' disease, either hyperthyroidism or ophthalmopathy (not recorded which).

CDR3 sequence (DNA): TGCAGCGTTGAGGGCAGGGGAACCCTCAACTATGGCTACACCTTC. It codes for CSVEGRGTLNYGYTF. The chain couples TRBV29-1 to TRBJ1-2, with D possibly TRBD1 on 6 matching bases. V lost 3 bases and J lost 2, with 16 bases in between. CDR1 is SQVTM, CDR2 ANQGSEA, per germline. This CDR3 spans 15 amino acids.

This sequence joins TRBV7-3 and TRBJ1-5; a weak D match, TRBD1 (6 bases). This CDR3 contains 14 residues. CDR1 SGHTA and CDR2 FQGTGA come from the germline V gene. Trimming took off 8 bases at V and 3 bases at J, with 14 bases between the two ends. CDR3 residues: CASSPGANNQPQHF. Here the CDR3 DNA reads TGTGCCAGCTCACCAGGGGCAAACAATCAGCCCCAGCATTTT.

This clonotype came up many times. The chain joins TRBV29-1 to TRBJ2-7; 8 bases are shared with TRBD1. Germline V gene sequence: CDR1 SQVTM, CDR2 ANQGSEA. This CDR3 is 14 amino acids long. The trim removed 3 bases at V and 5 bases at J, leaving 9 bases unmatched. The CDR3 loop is CSVEVPDRANEQYF. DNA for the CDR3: TGCAGCGTTGAGGTACCGGACAGGGCCAACGAGCAGTACTTC.

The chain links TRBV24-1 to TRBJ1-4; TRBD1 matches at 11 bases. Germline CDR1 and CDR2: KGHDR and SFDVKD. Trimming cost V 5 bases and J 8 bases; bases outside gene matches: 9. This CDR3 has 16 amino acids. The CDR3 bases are TGTGCCACCAGTGGCGCCCGGGACAGGGGGGACGAAAAACTGTTTTTT. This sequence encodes CATSGARDRGDEKLFF.

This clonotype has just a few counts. CDR3 in amino acids: CASSLYGDQDTEAFF. The DNA for the CDR3 is TGCGCCAGCAGCTTGTACGGGGATCAGGACACTGAAGCTTTCTTT. This chain links TRBV5-1 with TRBJ1-1; no firm D call. This CDR3 is 15 amino acids long. Trimming left V 1 base short and J 3 bases short, with 13 bases between. Germline V lookup: CDR1 SGHRS, CDR2 YFSETQ.

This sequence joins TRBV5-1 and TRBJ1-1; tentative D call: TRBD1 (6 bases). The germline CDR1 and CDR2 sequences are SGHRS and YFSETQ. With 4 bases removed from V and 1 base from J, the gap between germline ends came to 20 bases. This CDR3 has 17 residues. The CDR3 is CASSVSPGVPSNTEAFF. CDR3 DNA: TGCGCCAGCAGCGTCTCCCCAGGGGTCCCCTCGAACACTGAAGCTTTCTTT.

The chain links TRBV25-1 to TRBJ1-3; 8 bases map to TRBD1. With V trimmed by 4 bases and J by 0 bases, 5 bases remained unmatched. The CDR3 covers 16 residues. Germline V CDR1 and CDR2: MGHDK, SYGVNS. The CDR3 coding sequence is TGTGCCAGCAGTGCTTACGACAGGGGCTCTGGAAACACCATATATTTT. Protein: CASSAYDRGSGNTIYF. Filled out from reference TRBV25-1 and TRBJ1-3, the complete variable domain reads EADIYQTPRYLVIGTGKKITLECSQTMGHDKMYWYQQDPGMELHLIHYSYGVNSTEKGDLSSESTVSRIRTEHFPLTLESARPSHTSQYLCASSAYDRGSGNTIYFGEGSWLTVV.

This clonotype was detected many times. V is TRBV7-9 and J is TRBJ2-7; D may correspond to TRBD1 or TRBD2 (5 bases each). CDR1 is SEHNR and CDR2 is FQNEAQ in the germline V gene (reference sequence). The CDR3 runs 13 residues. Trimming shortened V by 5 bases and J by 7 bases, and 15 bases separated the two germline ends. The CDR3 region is CASSRDRLREQYF. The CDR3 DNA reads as TGTGCCAGCAGCCGGGACCGCTTGAGGGAGCAGTACTTC.

The CDR3 bases are TGTGCCAGCAGCCCGATAGCAGATACGCAGTATTTT. It specifies CASSPIADTQYF. This chain links TRBV7-6 with TRBJ2-3; D is unresolved. V lost 5 bases and J lost 4, with 7 bases in between. The CDR3 sequence is 12 residues long. Germline loops: CDR1 SGHVS, CDR2 FNYEAQ.

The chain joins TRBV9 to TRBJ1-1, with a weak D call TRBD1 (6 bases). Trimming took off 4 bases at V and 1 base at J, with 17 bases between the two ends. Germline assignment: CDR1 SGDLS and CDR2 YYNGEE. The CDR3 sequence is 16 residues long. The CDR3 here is CASSPLWGHSNTEAFF. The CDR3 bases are TGTGCCAGCAGCCCCTTGTGGGGACACTCGAACACTGAAGCTTTCTTT.

The CDR3 here is CSLGNRPLEAFF. The CDR3 nucleotides are TGCAGCTTAGGAAACAGACCACTTGAAGCTTTCTTT. The rearrangement links TRBV29-1 to TRBJ1-1; D is ambiguous. Germline V CDR1 and CDR2: SQVTM, ANQGSEA. The CDR3 is 12 residues long. Trimming pared 8 bases from V and 7 bases from J, leaving 17 bases between.

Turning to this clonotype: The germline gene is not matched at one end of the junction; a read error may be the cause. CDR3 amino acids: CSEDRGLTEAF. The CDR3 DNA follows: TGCAGCGAAGACAGGGGGCTAACTGAAGCTTTC. V usage is TRBV29-1 and J usage is TRBJ2-6; 10 positions match TRBD1. Germline V CDR1 and CDR2: SQVTM, ANQGSEA. The CDR3 contains 11 residues.

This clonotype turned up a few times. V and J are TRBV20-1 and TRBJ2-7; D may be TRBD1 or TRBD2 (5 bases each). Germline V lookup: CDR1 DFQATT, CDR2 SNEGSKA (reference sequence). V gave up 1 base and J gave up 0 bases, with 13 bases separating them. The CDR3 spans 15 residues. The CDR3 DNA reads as TGCAGTGCTAGAGCCTGGGACGGCAGCTCCTACGAGCAGTACTTC. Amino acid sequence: CSARAWDGSSYEQYF.

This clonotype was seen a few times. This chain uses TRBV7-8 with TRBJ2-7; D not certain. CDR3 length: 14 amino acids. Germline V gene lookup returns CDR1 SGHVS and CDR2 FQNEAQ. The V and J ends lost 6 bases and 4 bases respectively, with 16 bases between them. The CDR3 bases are TGTGCCAGCAGTTCCGTAACGGCAGCGTACGAGCAGTACTTC. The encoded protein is CASSSVTAAYEQYF.

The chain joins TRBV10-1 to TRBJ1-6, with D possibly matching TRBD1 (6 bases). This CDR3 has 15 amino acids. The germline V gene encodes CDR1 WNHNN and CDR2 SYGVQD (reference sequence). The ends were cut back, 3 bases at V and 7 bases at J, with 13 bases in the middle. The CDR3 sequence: CASSDPGQPNSPLHF. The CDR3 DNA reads TGCGCCAGCAGTGATCCTGGACAGCCGAATTCACCCCTCCACTTT.

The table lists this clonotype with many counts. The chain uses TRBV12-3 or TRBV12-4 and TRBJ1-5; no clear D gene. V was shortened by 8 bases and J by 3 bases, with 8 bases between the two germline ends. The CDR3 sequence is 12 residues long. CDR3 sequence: CASARLNQPQHF. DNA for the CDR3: TGTGCCAGCGCCCGCCTCAATCAGCCCCAGCATTTT.

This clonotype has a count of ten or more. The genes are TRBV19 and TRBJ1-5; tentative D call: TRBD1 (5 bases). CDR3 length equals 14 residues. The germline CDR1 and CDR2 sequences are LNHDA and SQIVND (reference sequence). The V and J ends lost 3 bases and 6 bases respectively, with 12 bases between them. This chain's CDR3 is CASSMGGRGQPQHF. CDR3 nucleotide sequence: TGTGCCAGTAGTATGGGGGGACGCGGTCAGCCCCAGCATTTT.

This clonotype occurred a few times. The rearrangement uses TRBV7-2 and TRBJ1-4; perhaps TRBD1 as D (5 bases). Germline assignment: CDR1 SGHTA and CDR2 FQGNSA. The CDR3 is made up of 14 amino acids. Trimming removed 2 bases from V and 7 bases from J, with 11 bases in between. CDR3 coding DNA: TGTGCCAGCAGCTTAAAGAGGGGCGTTGAAAAACTGTTTTTT. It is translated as CASSLKRGVEKLFF.

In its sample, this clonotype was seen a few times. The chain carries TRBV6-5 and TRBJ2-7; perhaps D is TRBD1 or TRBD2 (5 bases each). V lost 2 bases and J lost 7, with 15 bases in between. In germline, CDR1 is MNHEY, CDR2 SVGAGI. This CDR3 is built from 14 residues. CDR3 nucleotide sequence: TGTGCCAGCAGTTACGAGGGGCCGAGAGGGGAGCAGTACTTC. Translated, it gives CASSYEGPRGEQYF.

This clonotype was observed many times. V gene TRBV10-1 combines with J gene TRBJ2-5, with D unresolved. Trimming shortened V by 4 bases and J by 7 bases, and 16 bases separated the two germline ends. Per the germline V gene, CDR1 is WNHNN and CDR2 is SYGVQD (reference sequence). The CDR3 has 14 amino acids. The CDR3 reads CASSGGPSWATQYF. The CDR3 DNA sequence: TGCGCCAGCAGTGGGGGTCCTTCGTGGGCGACCCAGTACTTC.

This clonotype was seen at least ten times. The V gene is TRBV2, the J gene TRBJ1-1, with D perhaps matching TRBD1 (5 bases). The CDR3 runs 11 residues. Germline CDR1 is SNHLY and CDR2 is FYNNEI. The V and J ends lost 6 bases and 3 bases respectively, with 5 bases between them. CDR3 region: CASRGDTEAFF. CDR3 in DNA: TGTGCCAGCAGGGGGGACACTGAAGCTTTCTTT.

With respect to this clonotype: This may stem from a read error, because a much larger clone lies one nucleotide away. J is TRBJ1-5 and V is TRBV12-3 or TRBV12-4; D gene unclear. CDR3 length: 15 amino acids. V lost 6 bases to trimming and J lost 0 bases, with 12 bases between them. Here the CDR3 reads CASSVDGFSNQPQHF. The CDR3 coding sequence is TGTGCCAGCAGCGTAGATGGGTTTAGCAATCAGCCCCAGCATTTT.

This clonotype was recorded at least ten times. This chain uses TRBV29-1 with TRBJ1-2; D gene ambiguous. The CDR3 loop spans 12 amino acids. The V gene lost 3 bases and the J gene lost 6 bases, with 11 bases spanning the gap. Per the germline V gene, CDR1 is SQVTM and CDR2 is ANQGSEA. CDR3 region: CSVDRVGDGYTF. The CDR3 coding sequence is TGCAGCGTTGATCGGGTCGGTGATGGCTACACCTTC.

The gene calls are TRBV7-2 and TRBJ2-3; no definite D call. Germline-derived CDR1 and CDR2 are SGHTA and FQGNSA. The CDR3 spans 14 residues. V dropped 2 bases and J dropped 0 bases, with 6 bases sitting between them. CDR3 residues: CASSLRASTDTQYF. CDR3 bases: TGTGCCAGCAGCTTAAGGGCCAGCACAGATACGCAGTATTTT.